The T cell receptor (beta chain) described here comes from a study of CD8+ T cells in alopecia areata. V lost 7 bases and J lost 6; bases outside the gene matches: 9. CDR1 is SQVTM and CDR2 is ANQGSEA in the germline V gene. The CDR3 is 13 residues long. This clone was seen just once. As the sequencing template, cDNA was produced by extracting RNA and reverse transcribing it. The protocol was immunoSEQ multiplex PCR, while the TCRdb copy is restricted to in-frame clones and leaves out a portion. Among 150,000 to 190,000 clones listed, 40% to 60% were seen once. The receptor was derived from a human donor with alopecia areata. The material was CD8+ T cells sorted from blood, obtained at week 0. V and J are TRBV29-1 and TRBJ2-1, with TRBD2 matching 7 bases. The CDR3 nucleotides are TGCAGCGGGTACGGGGGGAGGGGCAATGAGCAGTTCTTC. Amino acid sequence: CSGYGGRGNEQFF.